The clone carrying this T cell receptor beta chain has only a few counts. Scientists amplified the TCR beta CDR3 regions from RNA transcripts. First-round RT-PCR with HTBI primers preceded a second-round multiplex PCR. TCRdb re-analysed the multiplex PCR reads in MiXCR, keeping a single row per CDR3 protein. The repertoire holds hundreds of thousands of distinct CDR3 sequences, with roughly 21% as singletons. The data belong to a study of Graves' ophthalmopathy and Graves' hyperthyroidism. V lost 6 bases, J lost 5 bases, and 8 bases lay in between. CDR1 and CDR2 (germline): MGHDK, SYGVNS. The CDR3 spans 11 residues.

Sequencing was performed on peripheral blood. The origin of this receptor is a woman aged 45-59 years with Graves' ophthalmopathy. The chain combines TRBV25-1 with TRBJ2-7; no definite D call. The CDR3 bases are TGTGCCAGCAGAGGTGGGGACGAGCAGTACTTC. The encoded protein is CASRGGDEQYF.